These 27 T cell receptor beta chains came from one sample sequenced in a study of cytomegalovirus exposure and HLA in healthy donors (dated by TCRdb to 2015 to 2018). The library relied on the immunoSEQ multiplex PCR assay. A mixture of 60 forward primers for TCR Vbeta segments and 13 reverse primers for TCR Jbeta segments was used in the multiplex PCR. TCRdb carries this immuneACCESS record with in-frame sequences only. Its versions omit some clonotypes, under half of them owing to an unresolved V gene in the studies checked, with the rest unexplained. This sample lists roughly 97,000 clones; around 81% were detected once. Of the sample, more than 5% falls within the top ten clones. The sample taken for sequencing was PBMCs. The receptors come from a man aged 35 to 55 in good health and CMV-seropositive.

The chain recombines TRBV28 with TRBJ2-3; TRBD1 agrees at 7 bases. The CDR3 sequence is 18 residues long. Unmatched junction bases numbered 19, after V lost 2 bases and J lost 8 bases. The germline CDR1 and CDR2 sequences are MDHEN and SYDVKM. The DNA for the CDR3 is TGTGCCAGCAGTTTAAGTTCATGGTCGGACAGGCCATTAGGTACGCAGTATTTT. The encoded protein is CASSLSSWSDRPLGTQYF.

The J gene is TRBJ2-1, the V gene TRBV29-1; D is possibly TRBD2 (6 bases). The CDR3 has 12 residues. Germline lookup yields CDR1 SQVTM and CDR2 ANQGSEA. Trimming removed 7 bases at V and 0 bases at J, with 7 bases between. CDR3 DNA sequence: TGCAGCGGGGGGGTCTCCTACAATGAGCAGTTCTTC. As protein: CSGGVSYNEQFF.

This chain links TRBV19 with TRBJ2-4; TRBD1 matches at 8 bases. Trimming cost V 5 bases and J 0 bases; bases outside gene matches: 3. The germline V gene has CDR1 LNHDA and CDR2 SQIVND (reference sequence). The CDR3 covers 15 residues. DNA of the CDR3: TGTGCCAGTAGTCGGACAGGGATAGCCAAAAACATTCAGTACTTC. Amino acid sequence: CASSRTGIAKNIQYF.

This clone showed up just once. The chain links TRBV4-1 to TRBJ1-4, with D hard to call. This CDR3 is built from 11 residues. Germline CDR1 MGHRA, CDR2 YSYEKL. Trimming took off 4 bases at V and 12 bases at J, with 9 bases between the two ends. CDR3 protein: CASSPGWELFF. CDR3 in DNA: TGCGCCAGCAGCCCAGGATGGGAACTGTTTTTT.

This chain links TRBV9 with TRBJ2-1; 8 bases fit TRBD1. Germline CDR1 and CDR2: SGDLS and YYNGEE. The CDR3 sequence is 15 residues long. J lost 6 bases, V lost 3 bases, and 8 bases had no gene match. Written as DNA, the CDR3 is TGTGCCAGCAGCGCCGGACAGGGTTACCTCAATGAGCAGTTCTTC. This gives the protein CASSAGQGYLNEQFF. The variable domain in full, completed from reference TRBV9 and TRBJ2-1, reads DSGVTQTPKHLITATGQRVTLRCSPRSGDLSVYWYQQSLDQGLQFLIQYYNGEERAKGNILERFSAQQFPDLHSELNLSSLELGDSALYFCASSAGQGYLNEQFFGPGTRLTVL.

The chain recombines TRBV2 with TRBJ1-2; TRBD1 agrees at 9 bases. From germline, CDR1 is SNHLY and CDR2 FYNNEI. This CDR3 contains 14 residues. The ends lost 5 bases at V and 4 bases at J; junction bases unmatched: 5. CDR3 sequence: CASSTGGLTYGYTF. The CDR3 DNA reads TGTGCCAGCAGTACAGGGGGCTTGACCTATGGCTACACCTTC. Supplemented by reference TRBV2 and TRBJ1-2, the full variable domain reads EPEVTQTPSHQVTQMGQEVILRCVPISNHLYFYWYRQILGQKVEFLVSFYNNEISEKSEIFDDQFSVERPDGSNFTLKIRSTKLEDSAMYFCASSTGGLTYGYTFGSGTRLTVV.

This clone has a handful of counts. V usage is TRBV2 and J usage is TRBJ2-1, with D uncertain. V lost 8 bases, J lost 6 bases, and 14 bases lay in between. Germline-derived CDR1 and CDR2 are SNHLY and FYNNEI. The CDR3 is made up of 13 amino acids. Here the CDR3 DNA reads TGTGCCAGCCGCTCCGACTCCCTCAATGAGCAGTTCTTC. Its protein is CASRSDSLNEQFF.

The rearrangement links TRBV23-1 to TRBJ1-1; D is possibly TRBD1 (6 bases). TRBV23-1 is recorded as an ORF, its role being uncertain. The V gene lost 7 bases and the J gene lost 5 bases, with 20 bases spanning the gap. The CDR3 contains 15 residues. The CDR3 sequence: CASTPRGPGRTEAFF. CDR3 coding DNA: TGCGCCAGCACCCCGCGGGGGCCGGGAAGAACTGAAGCTTTCTTT.

The chain recombines TRBV7-7 with TRBJ2-5; TRBD2 matches at 10 bases. V dropped 2 bases and J dropped 4; count of bases not matched to a gene: 7. This CDR3 has 16 residues. The germline V gene has CDR1 SSHAT and CDR2 FNYEAQ (reference sequence). This CDR3 is CASSLSSPSGRETQYF. The CDR3 nucleotides read TGTGCCAGCAGCTTAAGCTCGCCTAGCGGGAGAGAGACCCAGTACTTC.

V usage is TRBV19 and J usage is TRBJ1-5; 8 nucleotides match TRBD1. The J call may be wrong; the DNA end is better matched by TRBJ2-3. The CDR3 has 15 amino acids. CDR1 LNHDA and CDR2 SQIVND come from the germline V gene (reference sequence). CDR3 sequence reads: CASSIGAGGTQPQYF. For the CDR3, the DNA is TGTGCCAGTAGTATAGGGGCAGGGGGCACCCAGCCCCAGTATTTT.

The rearrangement uses TRBV27 and TRBJ1-4, with 8 bases that match TRBD1. Trimming cost V 0 bases and J 8 bases; bases outside gene matches: 8. Germline-derived CDR1 and CDR2 are MNHEY and SMNVEV (reference sequence). This CDR3 contains 16 residues. This CDR3 is CASSLSLAQGEEKLFF. Written as DNA, the CDR3 is TGTGCCAGCAGTTTATCTTTAGCACAGGGGGAGGAAAAACTGTTTTTT.

V usage is TRBV9 and J usage is TRBJ1-4; D uncertain. The germline V gene encodes CDR1 SGDLS and CDR2 YYNGEE. V gave up 0 bases and J gave up 8 bases, with 11 bases separating them. This CDR3 contains 14 residues. CDR3 loop: CASSVGQLGEKLFF. DNA of the CDR3: TGTGCCAGCAGCGTAGGACAACTCGGCGAAAAACTGTTTTTT.

The chain links TRBV29-1 to TRBJ1-1; D is ambiguous. V dropped 4 bases and J dropped 3 bases, with 15 bases sitting between them. CDR3 length: 14 amino acids. CDR1 is SQVTM and CDR2 is ANQGSEA in the germline V gene. The CDR3 DNA sequence: TGCAGCGTTGGACGACTCAACCGGGACACTGAAGCTTTCTTT. Amino acid sequence: CSVGRLNRDTEAFF.

The rearrangement uses TRBV19 and TRBJ2-3; 14 bases line up with TRBD2. CDR1 is LNHDA, CDR2 SQIVND, per germline (reference sequence). Trimming removed 4 bases from V and 1 base from J; junction bases left unmatched: 7. This CDR3 has 18 residues. The CDR3 nucleotides are TGTGCCAGTAGTAGGGGTGGGACTAGCGGGAGCGGCACAGATACGCAGTATTTT. Protein product: CASSRGGTSGSGTDTQYF.

The gene calls are TRBV29-1 and TRBJ2-5; 7 bases map to TRBD2. Germline assignment: CDR1 SQVTM and CDR2 ANQGSEA. The CDR3 is made up of 14 amino acids. Trimming took 6 bases from V and 0 from J; bases not matched to a gene: 7. DNA for the CDR3: TGCAGCGTGGGCACTAGCGCACACCAAGAGACCCAGTACTTC. Encoded protein: CSVGTSAHQETQYF.

The chain links TRBV11-2 to TRBJ2-1; 10 nucleotides agree with TRBD2. CDR3 length equals 16 residues. Trimming took 0 bases from V and 5 from J; bases not matched to a gene: 4. The germline V gene encodes CDR1 SGHAT and CDR2 FQNNGV. The CDR3 spells CASSLEAAGGNNEQFF. The CDR3 DNA reads as TGTGCCAGCAGCTTAGAGGCAGCGGGGGGGAACAATGAGCAGTTCTTC.

CDR3 nucleotides: TGTGCCAGTAGTATAGGGCCGGGGGGCTATCAGCCCCAGCATTTT. This sequence encodes CASSIGPGGYQPQHF. This rearrangement joins TRBV19 to TRBJ1-5; TRBD1 might be the D (6 bases). Germline V gene sequence: CDR1 LNHDA, CDR2 SQIVND (reference sequence). V lost 1 base and J 5 bases, leaving 12 bases between the germline ends. The CDR3 spans 15 residues.

The CDR3 nucleotides are TGCGCCAGCAGCCAAGATTTTGGACAGGGGATAAGGGGCTACAATGAGCAGTTCTTC. Residues: CASSQDFGQGIRGYNEQFF. The gene calls are TRBV4-1 and TRBJ2-1; 9 bases match TRBD1. This CDR3 is built from 19 residues. Germline V gene lookup returns CDR1 MGHRA and CDR2 YSYEKL. V shed 0 bases, J shed 3 bases, and the junction held 12 bases outside the gene matches.

The rearrangement joins TRBV7-9 to TRBJ2-7; tentatively, D is TRBD1 (6 bases). CDR3 size: 16 residues. V was cut by 3 bases and J by 0 bases, with 15 bases left in between. Germline V gene data show CDR1 as SEHNR and CDR2 as FQNEAQ (reference sequence). The CDR3 coding sequence is TGTGCCAGCAGCTTGGGACAAGTTAGTATCTCCTACGAGCAGTACTTC. This codes for CASSLGQVSISYEQYF.

This clone was detected once. The chain uses TRBV4-2 and TRBJ2-1; TRBD2 aligns across 7 bases. This CDR3 is built from 15 residues. Germline CDR1 and CDR2: LGHNA and YNFKEQ. V shed 7 bases and J 0 bases; nucleotides not matched to a gene: 6. DNA for the CDR3: TGTGCCAGCACCATAGCGGGCAGCTCCTACAATGAGCAGTTCTTC. It translates to CASTIAGSSYNEQFF.

The chain carries TRBV7-6 and TRBJ2-1; the match to TRBD2 covers 7 bases. Germline V gene data show CDR1 as SGHVS and CDR2 as FNYEAQ. The CDR3 has 15 amino acids. J was trimmed by 4 bases and V by 1 base; bases with no gene match: 4. CDR3 nucleotides: TGTGCCAGCAGCTTAGTTGCTAGCGGATACAATGAGCAGTTCTTC. Translating it yields CASSLVASGYNEQFF. Full variable domain (remainder filled in from reference TRBV7-6 and TRBJ2-1): GAGVSQSPRYKVTKRGQDVALRCDPISGHVSLYWYRQALGQGPEFLTYFNYEAQQDKSGLPNDRFSAERPEGSISTLTIQRTEQRDSAMYRCASSLVASGYNEQFFGPGTRLTVL.

The chain links TRBV5-1 to TRBJ2-5, with 7 bases identical to TRBD2. The J call may be incorrect, as the DNA end agrees better with TRBJ2-7. The germline V gene has CDR1 SGHRS and CDR2 YFSETQ. CDR3 length equals 16 residues. The CDR3 DNA follows: TGCGCCAGCAGCTTGTTTCTAGCGGAGAGCTCCTACGAGCAGTACTTC. This gives the protein CASSLFLAESSYEQYF.

This chain links TRBV18 with TRBJ2-7; 12 bases agree with TRBD1. This CDR3 has 15 amino acids. The V and J ends lost 3 bases and 3 bases, in that order; junction bases with no gene match: 3. CDR1 KGHSH and CDR2 LQKENI come from the germline V gene. CDR3 loop: CASSPGQGAVYEQYF. The CDR3 DNA reads TGTGCCAGCTCACCGGGACAGGGGGCGGTCTACGAGCAGTACTTC. Together with reference TRBV18 and TRBJ2-7, the CDR3 gives the full variable domain: NAGVMQNPRHLVRRRGQEARLRCSPMKGHSHVYWYRQLPEEGLKFMVYLQKENIIDESGMPKERFSAEFPKEGPSILRIQQVVRGDSAAYFCASSPGQGAVYEQYFGPGTRLTVT.

This clone was seen a single time. The chain links TRBV12-5 to TRBJ2-7; maybe TRBD2 (6 bases). With 5 bases removed from V and 0 bases from J, the gap between germline ends came to 14 bases. The CDR3 is 15 amino acids. CDR1 and CDR2 from the germline V gene are LGHNT and FRNRAP. The CDR3 sequence: CASGGGTDRSYEQYF. Written as DNA, the CDR3 is TGTGCTAGTGGTGGAGGGACCGATCGCTCCTACGAGCAGTACTTC.

This chain links TRBV7-9 with TRBJ2-7, with 8 bases matching TRBD1. Germline CDR1 is SEHNR and CDR2 is FQNEAQ (reference sequence). The CDR3 covers 14 residues. With V trimmed by 3 bases and J by 7 bases, 8 bases remained unmatched. In DNA, the CDR3 is TGTGCCAGCAGCTTTCTAGACAGGGGAGGAGAGCAGTACTTC. It specifies CASSFLDRGGEQYF.

The gene calls are TRBV6-1 and TRBJ1-5; D is possibly TRBD1 (5 bases). The CDR3 totals 13 residues. The germline V gene has CDR1 MNHNS and CDR2 SASEGT. The V and J ends lost 7 bases and 7 bases respectively, with 14 bases between them. This chain's CDR3 is CASISRVGQPQHF. The CDR3 DNA reads TGTGCCAGCATCTCCAGGGTGGGGCAGCCCCAGCATTTT.

The rearrangement links TRBV9 to TRBJ2-1; D gene uncertain. V was cut by 3 bases and J by 5 bases, with 12 bases left in between. This CDR3 region has 14 residues. Germline-derived CDR1 and CDR2 are SGDLS and YYNGEE. DNA of the CDR3: TGTGCCAGCAGCGACCTGCCGCAGGACAATGAGCAGTTCTTC. Encoded protein: CASSDLPQDNEQFF.